This passage covers 4 T cell receptor beta chains from one sample sequenced in a study of blood T cells in healthy people across ages. Then a second PCR, running about 7 to 11 cycles, was carried out with a sample-barcoded 5' primer and a J-beta primer mix. TCRdb reprocessed the 5' RACE reads via MiXCR and lists one record per CDR3 protein. The sample lists around 870,000 distinct CDR3 sequences; under 30% were seen once. Sequenced: blood. These receptor sequences come from an elderly woman in good health.

For this clonotype: It may be a read error: a sequence one base away is much more abundant. The V call is TRBV7-9, the J call TRBJ2-7, with D tentatively TRBD1 or TRBD2 (7 bases each). Germline CDR1 reads SEHNR; CDR2 reads FQNEAQ (reference sequence). The CDR3 covers 15 residues. V was pared by 7 bases and J by 10 bases, with 26 bases between. CDR3 bases: TGTGCCAGCACCAATGGAGGGGGCGCGGGGGAGGCCCAGTACTTC. As protein: CASTNGGGAGEAQYF.

In the case of this clonotype: The junction differs from germline at one of its ends, possibly a read error. The chain combines TRBV15 with TRBJ2-3, with 10 bases matching TRBD2. Germline V gives CDR1 LNHNV, CDR2 YYDKDF (reference sequence). The CDR3 extends over 17 amino acids. CDR3 sequence (DNA): TGTGCCACCAACAGAAAATTCCTAGCGGGGGGCACAGATACGCAGTATTTT. It codes for CATNRKFLAGGTDTQYF.

This clonotype has a count of ten or more. The genes are TRBV7-9 and TRBJ2-4, with 9 bases aligning to TRBD1. The V gene end was trimmed by 5 bases and the J gene end by 6 bases; junction bases not matched to a gene: 5. This CDR3 has 14 residues. Germline-derived CDR1 and CDR2 are SEHNR and FQNEAQ (reference sequence). The DNA of the CDR3 is TGTGCCAGCAGCAACACAGGGGGCCGAAACATTCAGTACTTC. Translated, it gives CASSNTGGRNIQYF.

This clonotype was detected ten times or more. The V gene is TRBV6-5, the J gene TRBJ2-1; TRBD2 agrees at 9 bases. The CDR3 covers 16 residues. Germline loops: CDR1 MNHEY, CDR2 SVGAGI. The V and J ends lost 2 bases and 7 bases, in that order; junction bases with no gene match: 9. The CDR3 is CASSYPRGGLVNEQFF. CDR3 sequence (DNA): TGTGCCAGCAGTTACCCGCGGGGGGGCCTAGTGAATGAGCAGTTCTTC.